The sequence of this TCR beta chain was determined in a study of blood T cell repertoires in COVID-19. Study in general: T cells, B-cell-depleted T cells, or PBMCs supplied cDNA or gDNA.

Authors' processing steps: Nucleated cell counts were estimated from reference gene primer amplification. Produced via immunoSEQ multiplex PCR; TCRdb's table is partial and in-frame only. That table furnishes V, J and clone size, whereas the DNA furnished D and trimming. Of approximately 89,000 clones listed, 80% were seen once; the top ten hold around 20%. The V gene lost 5 bases and the J gene lost 7 bases, with 19 bases spanning the gap. The CDR3 covers 15 residues. Germline CDR1 reads SGHNT; CDR2 reads YYREEE (reference sequence). Source material: peripheral blood. The genes are TRBV5-4 and TRBJ2-1, with D unclear. This sequence was found in a human donor in a cohort sampled during active COVID-19. Written as DNA, the CDR3 is TGTGCCAGCAGTCGAGGTCGTACCGCTCTGAATGAGCAGTTCTTC. It translates to CASSRGRTALNEQFF.